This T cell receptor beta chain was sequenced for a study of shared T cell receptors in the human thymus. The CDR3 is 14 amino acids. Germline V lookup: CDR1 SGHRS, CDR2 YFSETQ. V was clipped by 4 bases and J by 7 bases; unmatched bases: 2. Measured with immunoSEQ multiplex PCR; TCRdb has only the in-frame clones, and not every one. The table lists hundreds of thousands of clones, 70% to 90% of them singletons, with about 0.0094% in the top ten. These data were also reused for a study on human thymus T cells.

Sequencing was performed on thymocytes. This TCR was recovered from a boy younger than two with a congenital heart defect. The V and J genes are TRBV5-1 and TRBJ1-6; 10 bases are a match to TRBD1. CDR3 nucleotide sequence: TGCGCCAGCAGCCCGGGACAGGGGAATTCACCCCTCCACTTT. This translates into CASSPGQGNSPLHF.